A selection of T cell receptor beta chains follows, all from one sample in a study of cytomegalovirus exposure and HLA in healthy donors. The table came from immunoSEQ multiplex PCR; TCRdb's copy has only in-frame clones and leaves some out. The table for this sample gives about 100,000 clones. The material sequenced was PBMCs. Source of these receptors: a girl under 18 in good health and CMV-seropositive. Both conserved end residues are part of each CDR3. Each record gives: V gene, CDR3 length, J gene, CDR3 protein.

v_call: TRBV7-2
cdr3_length: 14
j_call: TRBJ1-1
cdr3_aa: CASSRGTENTEAFF

v_call: TRBV20-1
cdr3_length: 10
j_call: TRBJ1-1
cdr3_aa: CSAARAEAFF

v_call: TRBV6-1
cdr3_length: 17
j_call: TRBJ2-3
cdr3_aa: CASSDRWARTTTDTQYF

v_call: TRBV5-4
cdr3_length: 12
j_call: TRBJ2-7
cdr3_aa: CAVHGGDYEQYF

v_call: TRBV5-1
cdr3_length: 13
j_call: TRBJ2-3
cdr3_aa: CASSELSTDTQYF

v_call: TRBV11-2
cdr3_length: 15
j_call: TRBJ2-1
cdr3_aa: CASSSHGTGVNEQFF

v_call: TRBV18
cdr3_length: 16
j_call: TRBJ2-7
cdr3_aa: CASSPKTAGTGGEQYF

v_call: TRBV6-5
cdr3_length: 16
j_call: TRBJ2-2
cdr3_aa: CASSYSTYGVTGELFF

v_call: TRBV9
cdr3_length: 16
j_call: TRBJ2-3
cdr3_aa: CASSGTGLAETDTQYF

v_call: TRBV9
cdr3_length: 12
j_call: TRBJ1-2
cdr3_aa: CASSSQQLGYTF

v_call: TRBV5-1
cdr3_length: 15
j_call: TRBJ1-4
cdr3_aa: CASSLAGGGGEKLFF

v_call: TRBV9
cdr3_length: 16
j_call: TRBJ1-1
cdr3_aa: CASSVGGGEGDTEAFF

v_call: TRBV29-1
cdr3_length: 12
j_call: TRBJ2-2
cdr3_aa: CSVGLNTGELFF

v_call: TRBV5-1
cdr3_length: 13
j_call: TRBJ1-6
cdr3_aa: CASSEEQDSPLHF

v_call: TRBV28
cdr3_length: 13
j_call: TRBJ2-3
cdr3_aa: CASSRGTTDTQYF

v_call: TRBV5-1
cdr3_length: 14
j_call: TRBJ2-1
cdr3_aa: CASSNIAGGNEQFF

v_call: TRBV7-9
cdr3_length: 15
j_call: TRBJ1-4
cdr3_aa: CASSSRQGANEKLFF

v_call: TRBV5-6
cdr3_length: 17
j_call: TRBJ1-6
cdr3_aa: CASSSMTESSYNSPLHF

v_call: TRBV2
cdr3_length: 12
j_call: TRBJ2-7
cdr3_aa: CASYTGDYEQYF

v_call: TRBV11-3
cdr3_length: 16
j_call: TRBJ2-1
cdr3_aa: CASSFRTSGLGNEQFF

v_call: TRBV5-4
cdr3_length: 15
j_call: TRBJ1-1
cdr3_aa: CASSPIDRGQTEAFF

v_call: TRBV18
cdr3_length: 13
j_call: TRBJ1-1
cdr3_aa: CASSPPTGGPAFF

v_call: TRBV14
cdr3_length: 11
j_call: TRBJ2-2
cdr3_aa: CASSYQGVLFF

v_call: TRBV7-2
cdr3_length: 16
j_call: TRBJ2-3
cdr3_aa: CASSPEIASRRDTQYF

v_call: TRBV18
cdr3_length: 17
j_call: TRBJ1-2
cdr3_aa: CASSPRVGTGEAYGYTF

v_call: TRBV5-1
cdr3_length: 14
j_call: TRBJ1-3
cdr3_aa: CASSGGSSGNTIYF

v_call: TRBV7-8
cdr3_length: 13
j_call: TRBJ2-1
cdr3_aa: CASSFIPDNEQFF

v_call: TRBV27
cdr3_length: 16
j_call: TRBJ2-5
cdr3_aa: CASSPAGQSIQETQYF

v_call: TRBV27
cdr3_length: 14
j_call: TRBJ1-2
cdr3_aa: CASLGQDPAHGYTF